These T cell receptor beta chains were read from a single sample in a study of cytomegalovirus exposure and HLA in healthy donors. TCRdb's copy holds only in-frame clones and misses some; the assay was immunoSEQ multiplex PCR. The table has 170,000 or so clones, under 85% seen once; the top ten hold 2.9%. Sequenced: PBMCs. The receptors were gathered from a male donor in good health and CMV-seronegative. Both conserved end residues are part of each CDR3. D genes are given only for firm matches. Only part of the rows carry a size: once, few, many, or a class if the clone is expanded.

>-|TRBJ2-6|TRBV30|-
CAWSRGALTGANVLTF
TGTGCCTGGAGTCGGGGGGCTTTGACTGGGGCCAACGTCCTGACTTTC
>TRBD2|TRBJ2-1|TRBV30|-
CAWSGGRADEQFF
TGTGCCTGGAGTGGCGGGAGGGCCGATGAGCAGTTCTTC
>-|TRBJ1-5|TRBV6-1|-
CASSALSGFEPQHF
TGTGCCAGCAGTGCACTTTCAGGATTCGAGCCCCAGCATTTT
>-|TRBJ1-1|TRBV5-8|-
CASSVTGYGTEAFF
TGTGCCAGCAGCGTGACAGGTTACGGCACTGAAGCTTTCTTT
>-|TRBJ2-6|TRBV2|-
CASSLGTGANVLTF
TGTGCCAGCAGTTTGGGCACTGGGGCCAACGTCCTGACTTTC
>-|TRBJ1-1|TRBV10-1|-
CASSAVGDEAFF
TGCGCCAGCAGTGCGGTGGGCGATGAAGCTTTCTTT
>-|TRBJ2-1|TRBV19|-
CASSRVTYNEQFF
TGTGCCAGTAGCCGTGTAACCTACAATGAGCAGTTCTTC
>-|TRBJ2-1|TRBV28|-
CASSSLAVGNEQFF
TGTGCCAGCAGTTCCTTAGCGGTGGGCAATGAGCAGTTCTTC
>-|TRBJ1-3|TRBV4-1|-
CASSASPGNTIYF
TGCGCCAGCAGCGCAAGCCCTGGAAACACCATATATTTT
>-|TRBJ1-1|TRBV5-1|few
CASSPGQLSEAFF
TGCGCCAGCAGCCCCGGACAGCTAAGTGAAGCTTTCTTT
>-|TRBJ1-3|TRBV10-3|-
CAIRRLTGGNTIYF
TGTGCCATCAGGCGGCTTACGGGAGGAAACACCATATATTTT
>-|TRBJ2-7|TRBV2|-
CASSLRDSYEQYF
TGTGCCAGCAGCCTGAGGGACTCCTACGAGCAGTACTTC
>TRBD2|TRBJ2-2|TRBV11-3|once
CASSSGLAETGELFF
TGTGCCAGCAGCTCGGGACTAGCGGAAACCGGGGAGCTGTTTTTT
>-|TRBJ1-5|TRBV14|few
CASSRQGNNQPQHF
TGTGCCAGCAGCCGGCAGGGTAACAATCAGCCCCAGCATTTT
>TRBD2|TRBJ2-1|TRBV5-1|-
CASSLQREFNEQFF
TGCGCCAGCAGCTTGCAGCGGGAATTCAATGAGCAGTTCTTC
>-|TRBJ1-3|TRBV6-5|-
CASRQQSSGNTIYF
TGTGCCAGCAGACAGCAGAGCTCTGGAAACACCATATATTTT
>-|TRBJ2-7|TRBV6-5|-
CASSYSGTSYEQYF
TGTGCCAGCAGTTACTCGGGCACCTCCTACGAGCAGTACTTC
>TRBD2|TRBJ2-7|TRBV6-5|-
CASSWGLAGSEQYF
TGTGCCAGCAGTTGGGGCCTAGCGGGGTCGGAGCAGTACTTC
>-|TRBJ2-7|TRBV6-1|-
CASRYGQPYEQYF
TGTGCCAGCCGGTACGGACAGCCCTACGAGCAGTACTTC
>-|TRBJ2-3|TRBV28|-
CASSGDFTDTQYF
TGTGCCAGCAGTGGGGACTTCACAGATACGCAGTATTTT
>-|TRBJ1-5|TRBV4-1|-
CASSQERRRGQPQHF
TGCGCCAGCAGCCAAGAAAGAAGGCGGGGTCAGCCCCAGCATTTT
>-|TRBJ2-7|TRBV7-2|-
CASSWGRGAYEQYF
TGTGCCAGCAGCTGGGGGAGGGGGGCATACGAGCAGTACTTC